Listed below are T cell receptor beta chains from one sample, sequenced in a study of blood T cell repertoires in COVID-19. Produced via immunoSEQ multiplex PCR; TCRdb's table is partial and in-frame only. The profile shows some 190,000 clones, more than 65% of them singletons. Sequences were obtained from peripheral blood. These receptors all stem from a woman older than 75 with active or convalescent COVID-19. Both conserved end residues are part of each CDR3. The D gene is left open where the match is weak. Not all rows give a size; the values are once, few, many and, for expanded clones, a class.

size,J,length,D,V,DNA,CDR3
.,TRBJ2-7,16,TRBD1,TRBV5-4,TGTGCCAGCAGCCCTGGAGGCAGGGGGTGGTCCTACGAGCAGTACTTC,CASSPGGRGWSYEQYF
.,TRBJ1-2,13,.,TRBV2,TGTGCCAGCAGTCAGGCCCTCCACTATGGCTACACCTTC,CASSQALHYGYTF
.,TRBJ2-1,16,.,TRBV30,TGTGCATGTCAAACGAGAGATCGGTCTCGGTACAATGAGCAGTTCTTC,CACQTRDRSRYNEQFF
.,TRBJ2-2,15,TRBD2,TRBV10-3,TGTGCCATCGGGACGGCGGGAGTAGGGACCGGGGAGCTGTTTTTT,CAIGTAGVGTGELFF
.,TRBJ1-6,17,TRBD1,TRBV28,TGTGCCAGCAATTGGATCCGGGACAGGGGTTGGGATTCACCCCTCCACTTT,CASNWIRDRGWDSPLHF
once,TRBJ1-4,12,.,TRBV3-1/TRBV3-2,TGTGCCAGCAGCCAAGTCTATGAAAAACTGTTTTTT,CASSQVYEKLFF
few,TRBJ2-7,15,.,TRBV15,TGTGCCACCAGCAGAGCGTTCGGGAGATCCTACGAGCAGTACTTC,CATSRAFGRSYEQYF
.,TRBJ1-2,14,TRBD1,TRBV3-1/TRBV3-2,TGTGCCAGCAGTCCCGGGACAGGCGGTTATGGCTACACCTTC,CASSPGTGGYGYTF
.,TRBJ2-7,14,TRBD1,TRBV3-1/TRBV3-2,TGTGCCAGCAGCATGACAGGGGGCAGGGACGAGCAGTACTTC,CASSMTGGRDEQYF
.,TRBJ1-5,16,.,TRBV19,TGTGCCAGTAGTATAGCGTCGGGCCGGCGGGATCAGCCCCAGCATTTT,CASSIASGRRDQPQHF
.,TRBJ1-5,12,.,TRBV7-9,TGTGCCAGCAGCGAGGAGATCGGACCCCAGCATTTT,CASSEEIGPQHF
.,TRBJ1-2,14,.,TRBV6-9,TGTGCCAGCAGTTATCCGGGGGAGTCCGGATACTACACCTTC,CASSYPGESGYYTF
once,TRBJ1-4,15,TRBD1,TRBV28,TGTGCCAGCAGTCCTGGGACAGGGGGCCGAGAAAAACTGTTTTTT,CASSPGTGGREKLFF
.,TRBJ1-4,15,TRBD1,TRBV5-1,TGCGCCAGCAGAAAAGTCAGGGGGACTAATGAAAAACTGTTTTTT,CASRKVRGTNEKLFF
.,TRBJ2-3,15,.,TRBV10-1,TGCGCCAGCAGTGATCCGGGCAGGGGCACAGATACGCAGTATTTT,CASSDPGRGTDTQYF
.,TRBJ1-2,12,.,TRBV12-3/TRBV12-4,TGTGCCAGCAGTTTTGCCGCGGGGGGCTACACCTTC,CASSFAAGGYTF
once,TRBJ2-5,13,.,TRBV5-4,TGTGCCAGCAGCTTTGAGCGGCAAGAGACCCAGTACTTC,CASSFERQETQYF
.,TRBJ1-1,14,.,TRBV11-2,TGTGCCAGCAGCTGGGGAAGGGGTAACACTGAAGCTTTCTTT,CASSWGRGNTEAFF
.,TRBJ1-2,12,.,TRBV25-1,TGTGCCACCGCGGAGCAGCTCTATGGCTACACCTTC,CATAEQLYGYTF
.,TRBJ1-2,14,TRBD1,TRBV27,TGTGCCAGCAGCAGAGCAGGGGGCGTCTATGGCTACACCTTC,CASSRAGGVYGYTF
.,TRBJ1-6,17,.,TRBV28,TGTGCCAGCACAAACGCCCGCCGCTCTAGGCCGAATTCACCCCTCCACTTT,CASTNARRSRPNSPLHF
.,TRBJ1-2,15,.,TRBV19,TGTGCCAGTAGTATACTCCGCCTAGGACATACATTCTACACCTTC,CASSILRLGHTFYTF
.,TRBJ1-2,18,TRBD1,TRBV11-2,TGTGCCAGCAGATTAACCTGGACAGGGCGACGCACTAACTATGGCTACACCTTC,CASRLTWTGRRTNYGYTF
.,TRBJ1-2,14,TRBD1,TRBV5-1,TGCGCCAGCAGCCCGGACAGGGTCGGGGAAGGCTACACCTTC,CASSPDRVGEGYTF
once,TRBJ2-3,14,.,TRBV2,TGTGCCAGCAGGAAGGGGGGAGGGACAGATACGCAGTATTTT,CASRKGGGTDTQYF
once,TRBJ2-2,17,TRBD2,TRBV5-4,TGTGCCAGCAGCACAGAAAGCGGGAGGGGTGGGACCGGGGAGCTGTTTTTT,CASSTESGRGGTGELFF
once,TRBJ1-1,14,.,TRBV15,TGTGCCACCAGTCCCAGGGCAATGAACACTGAAGCTTTCTTT,CATSPRAMNTEAFF
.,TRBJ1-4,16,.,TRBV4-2,TGTGCCAGCAGCCCGGGGGGAGGGAGAGTCGTTGAAAAACTGTTTTTT,CASSPGGGRVVEKLFF
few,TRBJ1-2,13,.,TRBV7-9,TGTGCCGTACCCGGTCAGGGTACCTATGGCTACACCTTC,CAVPGQGTYGYTF
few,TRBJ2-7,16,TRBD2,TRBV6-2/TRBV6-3,TGTGCCAGCAGTTACTCGATCGGGGGGTTCAGAAACGAGCAGTACTTC,CASSYSIGGFRNEQYF
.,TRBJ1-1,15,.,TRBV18,TGTGCCAGCTCACCACCTGGTGGGGGAGGCGCTGAAGCTTTCTTT,CASSPPGGGGAEAFF
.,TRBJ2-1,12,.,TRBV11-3,TGTGCCAGCAGCTTAACCACTAATGAGCAGTTCTTC,CASSLTTNEQFF
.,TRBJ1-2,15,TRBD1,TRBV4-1,TGCGCCAGCAGCCAAAAATCAGGGGGCCCGGCGAGCTACACCTTC,CASSQKSGGPASYTF
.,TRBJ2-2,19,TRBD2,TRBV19,TGTGCCAGCCAGTCCTGGAGGACTAGCGGGAGGTCGAACACCGGGGAGCTGTTTTTT,CASQSWRTSGRSNTGELFF
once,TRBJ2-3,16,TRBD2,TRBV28,TGTGCCAGCAGTTTGAGAGGACTAGCGGGAATTGATACGCAGTATTTT,CASSLRGLAGIDTQYF
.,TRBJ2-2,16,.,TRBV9,TGTGCCAGCAGCTTCCTAGGGGCCAATTTGGGCGGGGAGCTGTTTTTT,CASSFLGANLGGELFF
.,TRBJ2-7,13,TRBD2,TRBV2,TGTGCCAGCGAGGGGGCTAGCGGGAGAGTGCAGTACTTC,CASEGASGRVQYF
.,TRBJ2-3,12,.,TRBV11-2,TGTGCCAGCAGCCTTAGCCAGTCGACGCAGTATTTT,CASSLSQSTQYF
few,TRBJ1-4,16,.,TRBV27,TGTGCCAGCAGTTTTTCACGGGGTGCAACTAATGAAAAACTGTTTTTT,CASSFSRGATNEKLFF
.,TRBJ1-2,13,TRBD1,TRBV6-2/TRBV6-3,TGTGCCAGCAGTGGGGGGACAGGGGAGTACTACACCTTC,CASSGGTGEYYTF
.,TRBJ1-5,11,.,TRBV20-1,TGCAGTGCCCGAGGGGGTCAGCCCCAGCATTTT,CSARGGQPQHF
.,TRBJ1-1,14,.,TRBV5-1,TGCGCCAGCAGCTTCTTGGGACAGAACACTGAAGCTTTCTTT,CASSFLGQNTEAFF
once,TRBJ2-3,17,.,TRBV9,TGTGCCAGCAGCCCTGGGCGGGTCGGTACTAGCACAGATACGCAGTATTTT,CASSPGRVGTSTDTQYF
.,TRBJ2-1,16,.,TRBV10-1,TGCGCCAGCAGTGAGAACCTAGGCGGTTCCTACAATGAGCAGTTCTTC,CASSENLGGSYNEQFF
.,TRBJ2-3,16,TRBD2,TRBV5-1,TGCGCCAGCCGCCACTACTTTCCGGGACTAGCGGATACGCAGTATTTT,CASRHYFPGLADTQYF
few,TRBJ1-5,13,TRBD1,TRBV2,TGTGCCAGCAGAGACAGGGGGAGTCAGCCCCAGCATTTT,CASRDRGSQPQHF
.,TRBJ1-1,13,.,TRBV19,TGTGCCAGTAGTAAAGGGGTGTCTACTGAAGCTTTCTTT,CASSKGVSTEAFF
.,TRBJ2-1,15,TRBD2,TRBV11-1,TGTGCCAGCAGCCTACTAGCGGGAGGGTACAATGAGCAGTTCTTC,CASSLLAGGYNEQFF
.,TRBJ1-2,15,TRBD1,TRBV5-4,TGTGCCAGCAGCCAAGGACAGGGAGGTGTGGATGGCTACACCTTC,CASSQGQGGVDGYTF
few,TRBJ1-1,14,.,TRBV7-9,TGTGCCAGCAGCCTCGGGAGGGGGAACACTGAAGCTTTCTTT,CASSLGRGNTEAFF
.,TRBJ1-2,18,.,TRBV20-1,TGCAGTGCTAGTTTGAGCCCCGAGCCCAGGGAAAGTAGCTATGGCTACACCTTC,CSASLSPEPRESSYGYTF
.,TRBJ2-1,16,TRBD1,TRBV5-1,TGCGCCAGCAGGATTCATGGGACAGGGGGAAACAATGAGCAGTTCTTC,CASRIHGTGGNNEQFF
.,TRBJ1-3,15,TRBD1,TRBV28,TGTGCCAGCAGTTTACAGGGGGCGGGTGGAAACACCATATATTTT,CASSLQGAGGNTIYF
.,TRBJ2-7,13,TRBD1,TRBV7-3,TGTGCCAGCAGTCAGGACAGGGCTGGAGAGCAGTACTTC,CASSQDRAGEQYF
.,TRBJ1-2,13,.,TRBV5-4,TGTGCCAGCAGCCCAGCGGGCGCGCGTGGCTACACCTTC,CASSPAGARGYTF
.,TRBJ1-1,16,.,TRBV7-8,TGTGCCAGCAGCCCGAGACAGGTTCCTCCTTACACTGAAGCTTTCTTT,CASSPRQVPPYTEAFF
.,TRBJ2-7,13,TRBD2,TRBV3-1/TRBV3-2,TGTGCCAGCAGCCAAGCGGTCGGGAGGGCGCAGTACTTC,CASSQAVGRAQYF